This T cell receptor beta chain came from a study of cytomegalovirus exposure and HLA in healthy donors. A note on this clone: Its antigen remains unknown.

General study points: With later analysis, a missense DCLRE1C variant became linked to TCR beta V- and J-gene trimming. For cytomegalovirus status, the classifier reportedly gave diagnoses with high specificity and sensitivity. Overall, roughly 150 TCR beta chains were annotated as cytomegalovirus-associated.

The J segment lost 3 bases and the V segment lost 4 bases, leaving 7 bases of the junction unmatched. The CDR3 has 15 amino acids. Germline loops: CDR1 MNHEY, CDR2 SMNVEV (reference sequence). The PCR had 60 Vbeta and 13 Jbeta primers. Here immunoSEQ multiplex PCR was the method, and the copy in TCRdb shows in-frame clones only, minus some. This table holds around 80,000 clones, approximately 60% found once. The receptor was derived from a male donor in good health and CMV-seropositive. The sequencing input was PBMCs. The chain links TRBV27 to TRBJ2-3; 7 bases agree with TRBD1. The DNA of the CDR3 is TGTGCCAGCAGTTCCGACAGGGTTGTGACAGATACGCAGTATTTT. Translated: CASSSDRVVTDTQYF.